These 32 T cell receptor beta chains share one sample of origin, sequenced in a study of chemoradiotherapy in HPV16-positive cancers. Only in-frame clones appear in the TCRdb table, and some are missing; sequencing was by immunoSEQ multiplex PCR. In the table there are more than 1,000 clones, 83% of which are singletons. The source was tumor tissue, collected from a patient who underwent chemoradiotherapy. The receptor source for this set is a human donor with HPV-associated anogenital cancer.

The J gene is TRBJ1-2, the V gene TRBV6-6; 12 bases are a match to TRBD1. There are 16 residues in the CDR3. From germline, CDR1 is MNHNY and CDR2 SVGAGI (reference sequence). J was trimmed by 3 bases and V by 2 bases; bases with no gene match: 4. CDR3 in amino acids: CASSYLGTGGDYGYTF. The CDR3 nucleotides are TGTGCCAGCAGTTACCTAGGGACAGGGGGCGACTATGGCTACACCTTC.

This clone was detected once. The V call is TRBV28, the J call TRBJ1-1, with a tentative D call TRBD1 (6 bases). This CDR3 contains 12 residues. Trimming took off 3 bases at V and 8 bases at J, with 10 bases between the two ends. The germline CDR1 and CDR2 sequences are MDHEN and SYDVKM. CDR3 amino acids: CASSFGQLEAFF. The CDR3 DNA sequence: TGTGCCAGCAGTTTCGGACAGCTAGAAGCTTTCTTT.

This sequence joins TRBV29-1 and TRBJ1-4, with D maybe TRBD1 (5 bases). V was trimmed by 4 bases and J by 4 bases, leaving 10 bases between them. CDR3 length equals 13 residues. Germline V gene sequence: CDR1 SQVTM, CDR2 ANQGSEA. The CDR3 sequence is CSVAGSDNEKLFF. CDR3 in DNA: TGCAGCGTTGCAGGGTCGGATAATGAAAAACTGTTTTTT. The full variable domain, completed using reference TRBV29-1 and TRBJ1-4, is SAVISQKPSRDICQRGTSLTIQCQVDSQVTMMFWYRQQPGQSLTLIATANQGSEATYESGFVIDKFPISRPNLTFSTLTVSNMSPEDSSIYLCSVAGSDNEKLFFGSGTQLSVL.

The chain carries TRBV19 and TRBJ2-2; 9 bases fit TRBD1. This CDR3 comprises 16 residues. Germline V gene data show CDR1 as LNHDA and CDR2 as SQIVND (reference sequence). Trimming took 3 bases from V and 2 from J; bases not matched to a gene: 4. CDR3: CASSIRQGVNTGELFF. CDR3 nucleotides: TGTGCCAGTAGTATTAGACAGGGGGTAAACACCGGGGAGCTGTTTTTT.

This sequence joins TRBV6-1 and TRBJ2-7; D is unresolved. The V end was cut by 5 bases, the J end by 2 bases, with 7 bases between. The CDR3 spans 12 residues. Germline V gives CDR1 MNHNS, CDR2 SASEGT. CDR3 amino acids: CASSSATYEQYF. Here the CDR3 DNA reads TGTGCCAGCAGTTCAGCCACCTACGAGCAGTACTTC.

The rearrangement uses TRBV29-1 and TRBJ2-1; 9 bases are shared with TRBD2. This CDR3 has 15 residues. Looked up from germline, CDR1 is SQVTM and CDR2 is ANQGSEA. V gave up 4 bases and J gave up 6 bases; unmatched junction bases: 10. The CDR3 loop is CSVVFLRGGFNEQFF. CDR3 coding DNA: TGCAGCGTTGTTTTTCTGCGGGGGGGCTTCAATGAGCAGTTCTTC.

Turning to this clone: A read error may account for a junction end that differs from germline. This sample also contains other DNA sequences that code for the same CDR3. This chain's CDR3 is CASSLGRLALGYNEQFF. The DNA for the CDR3 is TGCGCCAGCAGCTTAGGCCGACTGGCTTTGGGGTACAATGAGCAGTTCTTC. The chain joins TRBV5-6 to TRBJ2-1; the D is unclear. The CDR3 consists of 17 residues. Germline V lookup: CDR1 SGHDT, CDR2 YYEEEE. Full variable domain (remainder filled in from reference TRBV5-6 and TRBJ2-1): DAGVTQSPTHLIKTRGQQVTLRCSPKSGHDTVSWYQQALGQGPQFIFQYYEEEERQRGNFPDRFSGHQFPNYSSELNVNALLLGDSALYLCASSLGRLALGYNEQFFGPGTRLTVL.

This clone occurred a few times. Here the CDR3 reads CASSEGGSNQPQHF. The CDR3 region has the DNA TGTGCCAGCAGTGAAGGGGGTTCCAATCAGCCCCAGCATTTT. The chain is built from TRBV6-1 and TRBJ1-5; no definite D call. This CDR3 is 14 amino acids long. Trimming shortened V by 1 base and J by 3 bases, and 7 bases separated the two germline ends. Germline CDR1 and CDR2: MNHNS and SASEGT.

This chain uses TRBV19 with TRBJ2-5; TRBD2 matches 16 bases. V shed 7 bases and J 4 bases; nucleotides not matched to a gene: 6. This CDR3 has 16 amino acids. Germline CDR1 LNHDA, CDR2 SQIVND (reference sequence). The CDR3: CASTQGTSGRAETQYF. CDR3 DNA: TGTGCCAGTACCCAAGGGACTAGCGGGAGGGCAGAGACCCAGTACTTC.

CDR3 coding DNA: TGTGCCACCAGCGTGACAGGGCCACATCAGCCCCAGCATTTT. Protein: CATSVTGPHQPQHF. The rearrangement uses TRBV15 and TRBJ1-5; 7 bases map to TRBD1. The germline gives CDR1 LNHNV, CDR2 YYDKDF (reference sequence). CDR3 length: 14 residues. V dropped 5 bases and J dropped 5; count of bases not matched to a gene: 6.

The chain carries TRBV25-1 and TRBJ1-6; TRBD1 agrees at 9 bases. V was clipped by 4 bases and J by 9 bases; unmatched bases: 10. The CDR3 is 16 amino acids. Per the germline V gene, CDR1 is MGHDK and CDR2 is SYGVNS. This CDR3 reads CASSAAGTGISSPLHF. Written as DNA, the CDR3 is TGTGCCAGCAGTGCGGCAGGGACAGGGATCAGTTCACCCCTCCACTTT.

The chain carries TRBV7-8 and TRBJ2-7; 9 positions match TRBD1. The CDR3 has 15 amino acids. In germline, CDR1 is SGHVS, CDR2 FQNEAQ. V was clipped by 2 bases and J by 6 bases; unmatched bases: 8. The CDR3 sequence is CASSLSSGQGSEQYF. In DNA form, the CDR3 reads TGTGCCAGCAGCTTAAGTTCGGGACAGGGTTCCGAGCAGTACTTC.

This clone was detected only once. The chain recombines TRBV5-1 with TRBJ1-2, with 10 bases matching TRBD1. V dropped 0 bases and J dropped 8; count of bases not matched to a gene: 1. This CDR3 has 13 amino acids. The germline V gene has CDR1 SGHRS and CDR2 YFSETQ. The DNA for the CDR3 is TGCGCCAGCAGCTTGGGGACAGGGGGAGGCTACACCTTC. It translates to CASSLGTGGGYTF.

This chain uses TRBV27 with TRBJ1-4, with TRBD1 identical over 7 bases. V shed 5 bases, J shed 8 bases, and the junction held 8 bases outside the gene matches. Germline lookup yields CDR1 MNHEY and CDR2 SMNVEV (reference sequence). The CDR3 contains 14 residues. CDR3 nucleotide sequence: TGTGCCAGCAGTCTAAACAGGGGCCGGGAAAAACTGTTTTTT. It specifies CASSLNRGREKLFF.

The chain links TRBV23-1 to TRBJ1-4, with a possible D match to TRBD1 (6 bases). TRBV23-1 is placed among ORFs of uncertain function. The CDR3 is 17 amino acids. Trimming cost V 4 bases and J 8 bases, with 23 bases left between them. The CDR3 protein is CASSPGQNSRRNEKLFF. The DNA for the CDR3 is TGCGCCAGCAGTCCCGGACAGAACTCAAGAAGAAACGAAAAACTGTTTTTT.

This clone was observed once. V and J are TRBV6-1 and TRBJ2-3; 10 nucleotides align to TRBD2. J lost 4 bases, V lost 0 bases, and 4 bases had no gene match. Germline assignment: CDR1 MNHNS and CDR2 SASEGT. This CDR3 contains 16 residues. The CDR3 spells CASSEAVAGGADTQYF. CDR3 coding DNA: TGTGCCAGCAGTGAAGCGGTAGCGGGAGGCGCAGATACGCAGTATTTT.

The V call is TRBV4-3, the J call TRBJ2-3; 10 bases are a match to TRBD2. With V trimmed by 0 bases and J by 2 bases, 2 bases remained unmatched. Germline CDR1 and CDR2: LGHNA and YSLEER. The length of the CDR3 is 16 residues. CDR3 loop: CASSQELAGNTDTQYF. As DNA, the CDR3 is TGCGCCAGCAGCCAAGAACTAGCGGGAAACACAGATACGCAGTATTTT.

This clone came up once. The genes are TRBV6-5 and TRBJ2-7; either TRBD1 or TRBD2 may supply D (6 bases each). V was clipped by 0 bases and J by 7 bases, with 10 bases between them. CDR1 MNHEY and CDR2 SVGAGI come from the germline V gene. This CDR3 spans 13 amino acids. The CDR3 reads CASSYSRGREQYF. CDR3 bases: TGTGCCAGCAGTTACTCCCGGGGGCGTGAGCAGTACTTC.

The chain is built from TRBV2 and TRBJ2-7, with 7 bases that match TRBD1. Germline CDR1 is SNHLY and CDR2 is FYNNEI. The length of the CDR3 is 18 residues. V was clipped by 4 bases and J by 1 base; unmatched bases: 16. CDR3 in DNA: TGTGCCAGCAGTGGCCAGCGTTGGGGACAGTTTAGGTCCTACGAGCAGTACTTC. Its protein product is CASSGQRWGQFRSYEQYF.

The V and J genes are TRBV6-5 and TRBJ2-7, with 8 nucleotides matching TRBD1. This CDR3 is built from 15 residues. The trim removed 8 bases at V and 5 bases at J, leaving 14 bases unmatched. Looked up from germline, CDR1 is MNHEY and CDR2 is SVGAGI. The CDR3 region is CASGPQQGGKNEQYF. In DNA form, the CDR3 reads TGTGCCAGCGGACCCCAACAGGGGGGAAAAAACGAGCAGTACTTC.

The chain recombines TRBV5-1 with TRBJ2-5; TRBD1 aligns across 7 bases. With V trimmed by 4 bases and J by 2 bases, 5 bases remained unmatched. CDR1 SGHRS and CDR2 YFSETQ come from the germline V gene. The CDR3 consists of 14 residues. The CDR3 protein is CASSQGTVQETQYF. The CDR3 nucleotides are TGCGCCAGCAGCCAAGGGACAGTTCAAGAGACCCAGTACTTC.

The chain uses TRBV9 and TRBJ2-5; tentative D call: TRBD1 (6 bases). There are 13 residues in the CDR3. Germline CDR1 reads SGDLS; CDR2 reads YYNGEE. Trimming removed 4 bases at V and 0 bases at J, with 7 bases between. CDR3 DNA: TGTGCCAGCAGCCAGGGGAACCAAGAGACCCAGTACTTC. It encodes CASSQGNQETQYF. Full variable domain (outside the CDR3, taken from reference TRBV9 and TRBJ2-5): DSGVTQTPKHLITATGQRVTLRCSPRSGDLSVYWYQQSLDQGLQFLIQYYNGEERAKGNILERFSAQQFPDLHSELNLSSLELGDSALYFCASSQGNQETQYFGPGTRLLVL.

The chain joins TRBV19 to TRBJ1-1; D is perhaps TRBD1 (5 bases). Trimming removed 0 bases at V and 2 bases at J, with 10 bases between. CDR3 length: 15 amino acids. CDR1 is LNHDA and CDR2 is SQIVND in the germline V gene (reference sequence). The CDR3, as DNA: TGTGCCAGTAGTATAGAGGCAGGGATCAACACTGAAGCTTTCTTT. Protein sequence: CASSIEAGINTEAFF.

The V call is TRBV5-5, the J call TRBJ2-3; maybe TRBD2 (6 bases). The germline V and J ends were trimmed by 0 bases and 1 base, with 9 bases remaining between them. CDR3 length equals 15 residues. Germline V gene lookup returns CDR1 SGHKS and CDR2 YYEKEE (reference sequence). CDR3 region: CASSLVASGTDTQYF. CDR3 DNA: TGTGCCAGCAGCTTGGTGGCTAGCGGCACAGATACGCAGTATTTT.

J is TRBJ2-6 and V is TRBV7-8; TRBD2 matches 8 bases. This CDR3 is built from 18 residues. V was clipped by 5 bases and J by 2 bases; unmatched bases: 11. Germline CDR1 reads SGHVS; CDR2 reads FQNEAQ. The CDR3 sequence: CASSPGGGRITGANVLTF. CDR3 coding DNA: TGTGCCAGCAGCCCCGGGGGGGGACGAATAACTGGGGCCAACGTCCTGACTTTC. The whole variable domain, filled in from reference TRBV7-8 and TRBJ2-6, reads GAGVSQSPRYKVAKRGQDVALRCDPISGHVSLFWYQQALGQGPEFLTYFQNEAQLDKSGLPSDRFFAERPEGSVSTLKIQRTQQEDSAVYLCASSPGGGRITGANVLTFGAGSRLTVL.

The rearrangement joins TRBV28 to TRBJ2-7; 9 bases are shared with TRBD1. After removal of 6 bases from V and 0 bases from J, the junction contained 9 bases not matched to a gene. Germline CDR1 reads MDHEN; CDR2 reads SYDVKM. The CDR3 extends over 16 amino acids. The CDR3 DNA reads TGTGCCAGCAGCACTACCGGGACAGGGAGCTCCTACGAGCAGTACTTC. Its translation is CASSTTGTGSSYEQYF. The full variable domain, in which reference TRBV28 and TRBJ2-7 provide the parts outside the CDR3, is DVKVTQSSRYLVKRTGEKVFLECVQDMDHENMFWYRQDPGLGLRLIYFSYDVKMKEKGDIPEGYSVSREKKERFSLILESASTNQTSMYLCASSTTGTGSSYEQYFGPGTRLTVT.

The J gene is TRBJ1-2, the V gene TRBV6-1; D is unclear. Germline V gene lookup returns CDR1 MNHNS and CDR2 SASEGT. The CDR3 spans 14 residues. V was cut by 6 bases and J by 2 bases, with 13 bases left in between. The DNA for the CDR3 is TGTGCCAGCAGCCTGTTGAGAGAAAACTATGGCTACACCTTC. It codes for CASSLLRENYGYTF.

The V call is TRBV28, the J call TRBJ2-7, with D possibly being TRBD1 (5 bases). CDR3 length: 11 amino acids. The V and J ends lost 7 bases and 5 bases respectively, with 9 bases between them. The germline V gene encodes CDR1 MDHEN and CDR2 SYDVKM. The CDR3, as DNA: TGTGCCAGCATAGTGGGGCACGAGCAGTACTTC. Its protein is CASIVGHEQYF.

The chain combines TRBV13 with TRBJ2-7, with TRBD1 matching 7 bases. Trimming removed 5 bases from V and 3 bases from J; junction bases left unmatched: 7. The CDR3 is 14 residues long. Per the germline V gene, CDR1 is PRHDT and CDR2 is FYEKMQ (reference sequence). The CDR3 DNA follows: TGTGCCAGCAGCATCGCAGGGGGTGGCTACGAGCAGTACTTC. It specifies CASSIAGGGYEQYF.

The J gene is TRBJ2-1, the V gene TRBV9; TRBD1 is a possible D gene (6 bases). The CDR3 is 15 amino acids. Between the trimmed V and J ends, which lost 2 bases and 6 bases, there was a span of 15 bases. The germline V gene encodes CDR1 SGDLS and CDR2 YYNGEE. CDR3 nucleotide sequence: TGTGCCAGCAGCGTGGAAGTTGGGACATCCAATGAGCAGTTCTTC. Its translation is CASSVEVGTSNEQFF.

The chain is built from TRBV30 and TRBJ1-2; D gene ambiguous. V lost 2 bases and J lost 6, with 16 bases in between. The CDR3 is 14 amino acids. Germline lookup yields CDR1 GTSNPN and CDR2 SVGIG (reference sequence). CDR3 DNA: TGTGCCTGGAGTACTAATCCGTATCGTGATGGCTACACCTTC. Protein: CAWSTNPYRDGYTF.

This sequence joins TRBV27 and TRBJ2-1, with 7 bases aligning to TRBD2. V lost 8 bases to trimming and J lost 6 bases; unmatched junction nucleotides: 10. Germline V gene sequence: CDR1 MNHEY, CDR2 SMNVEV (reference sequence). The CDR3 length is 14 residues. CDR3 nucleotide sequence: TGTGCCAGCGGAGCGGGACGACGAGGCAATGAGCAGTTCTTC. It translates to CASGAGRRGNEQFF.